This TCR beta chain was identified during a study of control samples from healthy donors and cancer patients (dated by TCRdb to about 2020). As encoded in the germline V gene (reference sequence), CDR1 is LNHDA while CDR2 is SQIVND. V loses 1 base, J loses 6 bases, and the germline ends lie 15 bases apart. The CDR3 spans 15 residues, from the cysteine through the phenylalanine. This entry keeps only the CDR3 DNA: 45 bases, framed from base 1. A remark on this clone: Its antigen is still unknown. Within one base of it there is no much larger clone, and no base qualities were kept.

The method behind the library was the immunoSEQ multiplex PCR assay. The immuneACCESS repertoire file appears here via TCRdb, limited to in-frame rearrangements. These files lack a portion of the clones; in checked studies, under half of the deficit traces to unresolved V genes, and the cause of the others is not known. The sample contains about 49,000 clones, approximately 83% of them found a single time. The ten largest clonotypes hold approximately 2.8% of the sample. The sequence derives from a woman in her fifties or sixties with lung cancer. Recombination connected TRBV19 to TRBJ1-1; tentative D gene TRBD1, with 5 bases matching. Sequenced sample: PBMCs. The DNA sequence reads TGTGCCAGTAGTATAGGCACGGGGGGTGGCCCTGAAGCTTTCTTT. This is translated as CASSIGTGGGPEAFF.